These 14 T cell receptor beta chains were sequenced from one sample in a study of T cells after yellow fever vaccination. TCRdb re-called the 5' RACE reads through MiXCR, storing one row per CDR3 protein. The sample contains about 320,000 distinct CDR3 sequences, approximately 12% of which appear only once. The source was CD4+ T cells sorted from PBMCs, collected 15 days after the yellow fever booster vaccination. The origin of the receptors is a man aged 18 to 29 who received the YFV17D yellow fever vaccine.

This clonotype has a handful of counts. The chain uses TRBV6-5 and TRBJ2-1, with no clear D. V was shortened by 2 bases and J by 10 bases, with 12 bases between the two germline ends. CDR3 length equals 13 residues. The germline V gene encodes CDR1 MNHEY and CDR2 SVGAGI. In DNA form, the CDR3 reads TGTGCCAGCAGTTACCAAGGTAGCCGGGAGCAGTTCTTC. This sequence encodes CASSYQGSREQFF.

The chain links TRBV12-3 or TRBV12-4 to TRBJ1-1; a weak D match, TRBD1 (5 bases). Trimming stripped 8 bases from V and 4 bases from J, with 17 bases between. CDR3 length: 14 residues. In DNA, the CDR3 is TGTGCCAGCGGCCGACAGATGGAGAGCACTGAAGCTTTCTTT. Protein sequence: CASGRQMESTEAFF.

This clonotype has more than one count but fewer than ten. The chain joins TRBV12-3 or TRBV12-4 to TRBJ2-7, with a weak D call TRBD2 (5 bases). The CDR3 sequence is 15 residues long. Trimming removed 5 bases from V and 5 bases from J, with 19 bases in between. The DNA of the CDR3 is TGTGCCAGCAGTCCACCCCTCGGGGTAGGGAACGAGCAGTACGTC. It specifies CASSPPLGVGNEQYV.

A few counts support this clonotype. This chain joins TRBV7-2 and TRBJ1-2; D call uncertain. Trimming cost V 5 bases and J 12 bases, with 10 bases left between them. Germline V lookup: CDR1 SGHTA, CDR2 FQGNSA. The CDR3 runs 10 residues. The CDR3 sequence: CASSLPANTF. In DNA, the CDR3 is TGTGCCAGCAGCCTCCCGGCTAACACCTTC. The full variable domain, in which reference TRBV7-2 and TRBJ1-2 provide the parts outside the CDR3, is GAGVSQSPSNKVTEKGKDVELRCDPISGHTALYWYRQSLGQGLEFLIYFQGNSAPDKSGLPSDRFSAERTGGSVSTLTIQRTQQEDSAVYLCASSLPANTFGSGTRLTVV.

This clonotype turned up a few times. This chain uses TRBV28 with TRBJ2-5, with TRBD1 matching 8 bases. Per the germline V gene, CDR1 is MDHEN and CDR2 is SYDVKM. With 5 bases clipped from V and 2 bases from J, the junction kept 10 bases outside the gene matches. The CDR3 has 16 amino acids. CDR3 region: CASSPRQGMGQETQYF. The CDR3 DNA is TGTGCCAGCAGTCCAAGACAGGGGATGGGGCAAGAGACCCAGTACTTC.

This clonotype was detected a few times. CDR3 sequence (DNA): TGTGCCAGCAGCCCTCGGGGGGGACTTCTAACAGATACGCAGTATTTT. It translates to CASSPRGGLLTDTQYF. The chain uses TRBV7-8 and TRBJ2-3; 8 bases are a match to TRBD2. CDR3 size: 16 residues. V lost 5 bases to trimming and J lost 3 bases; unmatched junction nucleotides: 10. Germline CDR1 and CDR2: SGHVS and FQNEAQ.

The genes are TRBV2 and TRBJ1-2, with D possibly being TRBD1 (6 bases). From germline, CDR1 is SNHLY and CDR2 FYNNEI. This CDR3 region has 15 residues. Trimming left V 2 bases short and J 4 bases short, with 14 bases between. CDR3 nucleotides: TGTGCCAGCAGTGAAAGGGGGATACTCGGCTATGGCTACACCTTC. Protein: CASSERGILGYGYTF.

The chain recombines TRBV5-4 with TRBJ2-7; D may be TRBD1 or TRBD2 (6 bases each). Germline V lookup: CDR1 SGHNT, CDR2 YYREEE (reference sequence). Deletions cut 4 bases from V and 5 bases from J, with 19 bases between. This CDR3 spans 15 amino acids. CDR3 DNA: TGTGCCAGCAGCCCTGGCGGGGCAGGGGTCCACGAGCAGTACTTC. Translation gives CASSPGGAGVHEQYF. Together with reference TRBV5-4 and TRBJ2-7, the CDR3 gives the full variable domain: ETGVTQSPTHLIKTRGQQVTLRCSSQSGHNTVSWYQQALGQGPQFIFQYYREEENGRGNFPPRFSGLQFPNYSSELNVNALELDDSALYLCASSPGGAGVHEQYFGPGTRLTVT.

The chain has TRBV20-1 and TRBJ2-7, with 12 bases that match TRBD2. Germline V gene data show CDR1 as DFQATT and CDR2 as SNEGSKA (reference sequence). V trimming: 5 bases; J trimming: 3 bases; junction bases outside the gene matches: 5. The CDR3 is 14 amino acids. CDR3 bases: TGCAGTGCTGCCACTAGCGGGGGGTTCTACGAGCAGTACTTC. It specifies CSAATSGGFYEQYF.

There are a few counts of this clonotype. The chain has TRBV27 and TRBJ2-1, with D uncertain. This CDR3 is built from 16 residues. Germline CDR1 is MNHEY and CDR2 is SMNVEV (reference sequence). Trimming shortened V by 4 bases and J by 4 bases, and 17 bases separated the two germline ends. CDR3: CASSSGSIPPYNEQFF. CDR3 in DNA: TGTGCCAGCAGTTCAGGCAGCATACCCCCTTACAATGAGCAGTTCTTC.

The DNA for the CDR3 is TGTGCCAGCAGCCGCACAGGGGGTATCACTGAAGCTTTCTTT. Translated: CASSRTGGITEAFF. The rearrangement links TRBV7-3 to TRBJ1-1; 8 bases align to TRBD1. Germline loops: CDR1 SGHTA, CDR2 FQGTGA. The trim removed 5 bases at V and 4 bases at J, leaving 6 bases unmatched. This CDR3 has 14 amino acids.

This clonotype was observed many times. This chain links TRBV5-1 with TRBJ2-3, with D possibly being TRBD1 or TRBD2 (5 bases each). Germline values: CDR1 SGHRS, CDR2 YFSETQ. This CDR3 has 15 amino acids. V shed 6 bases and J shed 0 bases, with 14 bases lying between them. DNA of the CDR3: TGCGCCAGCAAACTCCTCGGGGCTAGCACAGATACGCAGTATTTT. This encodes CASKLLGASTDTQYF.

This clonotype has a handful of counts. This chain joins TRBV27 and TRBJ1-5; weak D call: TRBD1 (5 bases). V lost 5 bases and J 11 bases, leaving 19 bases between the germline ends. CDR1 MNHEY and CDR2 SMNVEV come from the germline V gene (reference sequence). The CDR3 length is 14 residues. The CDR3 nucleotides are TGTGCCAGCAGTCCTGGACACCTGACCAATTCCCAGCATTTT. Protein: CASSPGHLTNSQHF.

This chain links TRBV10-3 with TRBJ1-2; D gene unclear. Between the trimmed V and J ends, which lost 4 bases and 3 bases, there was a span of 9 bases. CDR1 and CDR2 (germline): ENHRY, SYGVKD. The CDR3 length is 13 residues. This chain's CDR3 is CAISGGGHYGYTF. CDR3 nucleotides: TGTGCCATCAGTGGTGGAGGGCACTATGGCTACACCTTC.